This TCR beta chain was sequenced in a study of shared clonotypes between healthy human individuals (dated by TCRdb to 2020 to 2021). Context from the whole study: A couple of women and a few men aged 18 to 49 years were included in the cohort. For each donor, CD4 naive and CD4 memory were each run on three plates, CD8 naive on two plates, and CD8 memory on one plate. Blood TCR repertoires of five healthy adults were deeply sequenced to estimate repertoire size and the extent of clonotype sharing between individuals. Different laboratories and diverse techniques were used to prepare libraries and sequence TCR repertoires, to increase sequencing depth and limit assay-specific biases. Between about 0.85 and 9.5 billion PBMCs per donor were obtained by leukapheresis.

The CDR3 sequence holds 15 residues, the cysteine and phenylalanine included. Only the CDR3 region is kept as DNA, spanning 45 bases read in frame from base 1. From a lookup of the germline V gene (reference sequence), CDR1 and CDR2 are MNHEY and SMNVEV. At the junction V is shortened by 5 bases and J by 4 bases; bases outside the gene matches: 9. Donors were healthy HIV-negative adults with no recently reported acute infections or vaccinations. Every donor was a Caucasian adult living in Nashville, Tennessee, USA. CD4+ T cells were enriched by magnetic negative selection, after which naive cells were positively selected on CD45RA and the negative fraction was taken as the memory subset. Blood was collected by leukapheresis, and PBMCs were isolated by Ficoll-Histopaque density gradient centrifugation and then cryopreserved in liquid nitrogen vapor phase. Purity and quantity of every magnetically sorted T cell population were checked by analytical flow cytometry. Genomic DNA was isolated from every sorted fraction and measured by UV absorbance on a Nanodrop 2000c.

Overall study results and their limits: Because the study included a small number of donors, the genetic and exposure-history diversity represented was limited. Even with the large sequencing depth, rarefaction of the sorted-subset datasets indicated that sequencing was incomplete. Estimated clonotype richness was generally larger for naive than for memory subsets. Only blood was sampled, and tissue TCR repertoires likely differ from those in blood. Clonotypes shared by all four sorted-subset donors showed higher generation probabilities than non-shared clonotypes. Pairwise subsampling indicated that sequencing depth was expected to affect the degree of clonotype sharing among donors. Across a handful of donors, approximately 5% of naive CD4, approximately 4% of naive CD8, around 2.1% of memory CD4, and under 0.45% of memory CD8 clonotypes were shared.

Using the deep immunoSEQ assay, TCR CDR3 regions were amplified from genomic DNA by multiplex PCR. Genomic DNA extracted from each cell subset was distributed evenly over all wells of several immunoSEQ 96-well plates, and each plate served as one replicate. Each replicate PCR for sorted subsets received around 200 ng genomic DNA, equal to about 30,000 T cell genomes. Purified libraries were measured with a Qubit 3.0 fluorometer, size-checked on a Bioanalyzer 2100, and measured again with the KAPA Library Quantification kit. Each immunoSEQ 96-well plate was sequenced on its own single-read 150-cycle Illumina NextSeq 550 flow cell. The source study handled its data this way. Because the immunoSEQ output included only junctional sequences and no quality scores, the filtering could not be the same as the filtering used for full-length reads. To assign V/J genes and CDR3, sequences were annotated using PyIR, a Python wrapper for IgBLAST v1.9, with IMGT germline references. Reads with weak V/J assignments (E-value above 1e-6), missing CDR3, stop codons, out-of-frame junctions, or ambiguous translated residues were removed. V3J clonotypes were defined as sequences sharing an identical inferred V gene, J gene, and CDR3 amino acid sequence. Percentage overlap between repertoires was computed as shared unique clonotypes divided by the size of the smaller repertoire. RTK rarefaction, the Chao1 estimator, and Recon v2.1 estimates of unobserved clonotypes were used to assess repertoire richness. For all TCRbeta clonotypes obtained by the gDNA method from several donors, generation probabilities were computed with OLGA. Sourced from immuneACCESS, this table was stored by TCRdb with only in-frame sequences that have V and J called. A share of the clones is absent; for the studies checked, an unresolved V gene accounts for under half, and the remainder has no known explanation. V and J calls and clone size are copied from that table; D and trimming were computed from the DNA. A total of more than 400,000 clones appear in this sample, almost 97% of them only once. The leading ten clones occupy approximately 0.062% of the sample.

With regard to this clone: Its specific antigen is unknown. No much larger clone is present one base from it, and per-base qualities are unavailable.

Sequenced: naive CD4+ T cells sorted from blood. In the paper's terms, the cell subset or site label means: CD45RA+ positively selected. Recombination linked TRBV27 to TRBJ2-7; the central 9 bases match TRBD1. This TCR came from a young woman in good health. The DNA reads as follows: TGTGCCAGCAGTCAAATCCGGGACAGGGATTACGAGCAGTACTTC. Protein translation: CASSQIRDRDYEQYF.